A selection of T cell receptor beta chains follows, all from one sample in a study of PD-1 blockade in classical Hodgkin lymphoma. Repertoires were generated with immunoSEQ multiplex PCR, while TCRdb's copy carries only in-frame clones and drops some. The profile shows 7,000 or so clones, 60% to 85% of them singletons. Sequencing used peripheral blood mononuclear cells (PBMCs). All receptors come from a human donor with classical Hodgkin lymphoma. Each CDR3 is given with its conserved first and last residue. A D gene is named only where the DNA matches it firmly. Rows may omit the clone size; those that give it use once, few, many or a size class.

clone_size	v_call	j_call	d_call	cdr3_nt	cdr3_aa
once	TRBV2	TRBJ1-4	TRBD1	TGTGCCAGCAGCCTTACAGGGGTTGCAACTAATGAAAAACTGTTTTTT	CASSLTGVATNEKLFF
NA	TRBV6-1	TRBJ2-3	TRBD2	TGTGCCAGCAGTGAATTTACTAGCGGTGCTACAGATACGCAGTATTTT	CASSEFTSGATDTQYF
NA	TRBV13	TRBJ1-1	NA	TGTGCCAGCAGGTTGCTACGGGTGGCCCCTGAAGCTTTCTTT	CASRLLRVAPEAFF
once	TRBV6-1	TRBJ1-6	TRBD1	TGTGCCAGCAGTTTACAGGGGGAAAATTCACCCCTCCACTTT	CASSLQGENSPLHF
NA	TRBV5-1	TRBJ2-7	NA	TGCGCCAGCAGCGAACGGGGCAATTACGAGCAGTACTTC	CASSERGNYEQYF
few	TRBV27	TRBJ2-2	NA	TGTGCCAGCAGTTTCGCAGGGTTGTCCGGGGAGCTGTTTTTT	CASSFAGLSGELFF
NA	TRBV28	TRBJ1-2	TRBD1	TGTGCCAGCAGTTTTATAGGGGGCGCGCGAAGTAGGAGCTCCACCTTC	CASSFIGGARSRSSTF
NA	TRBV6-4	TRBJ2-3	TRBD2	TGTGCCAGCAGTGACTCGACTAGCGGGAGCGCAGATACGCAGTATTTT	CASSDSTSGSADTQYF
NA	TRBV5-6	TRBJ2-1	NA	TGTGCCAGCAGCTTGGGGGCCGGGACTTCTCTCGATGAGCAGTTCTTC	CASSLGAGTSLDEQFF
NA	TRBV2	TRBJ2-4	NA	TGTGCCAGCTCCGTCTTAGCCAAAAACATTCAGTACTTC	CASSVLAKNIQYF
NA	TRBV5-6	TRBJ2-5	TRBD1	TGTGCCAGCAAACCGGGACAGGGGAGGGAGACCCAGTACTTC	CASKPGQGRETQYF
NA	TRBV10-3	TRBJ1-4	TRBD1	TGTGCCATCAGTGGGACGACAGGGGCTAATGAAAAACTGTTTTTT	CAISGTTGANEKLFF
NA	TRBV5-1	TRBJ2-7	NA	TGCGCCAGCAGCTTGTTAATCGTAAGCGAGCAGTACTTC	CASSLLIVSEQYF
NA	TRBV2	TRBJ1-4	NA	TGTGCCAGCAGTGAGCTACAGGGAGCAACTAATGAAAAACTGTTTTTT	CASSELQGATNEKLFF
NA	TRBV6-6	TRBJ1-5	NA	TGTGCCAGCACGGCCGGGGGACAGCCCCAGCATTTT	CASTAGGQPQHF
once	TRBV6-5	TRBJ2-1	TRBD1	TGTGCCAGCAGCCCCGGGACAGGGTGGCACAATGAGCAGTTCTTC	CASSPGTGWHNEQFF
NA	TRBV6-5	TRBJ2-7	TRBD1	TGTGCCAGCAGTTACTCGATGCAGGGGGCGAGCAACGAGCAGTACTTC	CASSYSMQGASNEQYF
NA	TRBV5-4	TRBJ2-5	NA	TGTGCCAGCAGCTTGGAGGGGAGAGAGACCCAGTACTTC	CASSLEGRETQYF
NA	TRBV11-2	TRBJ2-3	NA	TGTGCCAGCAGCTTAGTAAGGGGCTCGGATACGCAGTATTTT	CASSLVRGSDTQYF
NA	TRBV27	TRBJ2-2	TRBD2	TGTGCCAGCACCATGAAGCGGGGGGGGAACACCGGGGAGCTGTTTTTT	CASTMKRGGNTGELFF
NA	TRBV7-8	TRBJ1-2	TRBD1	TGTGCCAGCAGCTTAAATTTAGACGGACAGGGGGCAGTATATGGCTACACCTTC	CASSLNLDGQGAVYGYTF
NA	TRBV10-2	TRBJ2-3	NA	TGCGCCAGCAGCCAACAGGGTTTTCGCACAGATACGCAGTATTTT	CASSQQGFRTDTQYF
NA	TRBV6-5	TRBJ1-1	TRBD1	TGTGCCAGCAGTTCCCGGACAGGGCCAAGGAACACTGAAGCTTTCTTT	CASSSRTGPRNTEAFF
NA	TRBV28	TRBJ2-7	TRBD2	TGTGCCAGCAGCTCCATCGGACTAGCGGGCGAGTACGAGCAGTACTTC	CASSSIGLAGEYEQYF
NA	TRBV7-9	TRBJ1-6	TRBD1	TGTGCCAGCAGCCCCGGGGGGGGCGGGACAGTAACTTCACCCCTCCACTTT	CASSPGGGGTVTSPLHF
NA	TRBV2	TRBJ2-2	TRBD2	TGTGCCAGCAGTGAGACTAGCGCCCCCCGGGAGCTGTTTTTT	CASSETSAPRELFF
NA	TRBV28	TRBJ2-7	TRBD1	TGTGCCAGCAGACCCGGGACAGCCCAATACGAGCAGTACTTC	CASRPGTAQYEQYF
NA	TRBV7-9	TRBJ2-7	TRBD2	TGTGCCAGCAGCTCCCCCCAGCGGGGGATCTACGAGCAGTACTTC	CASSSPQRGIYEQYF
few	TRBV2	TRBJ2-3	NA	TGTGCCAGCGCCGACAGGATCCGAGAAACAGATACGCAGTATTTT	CASADRIRETDTQYF
NA	TRBV7-3	TRBJ1-1	NA	TGTGCCAGCGTACAACCGGATCCCTGGGCTTTCTTT	CASVQPDPWAFF
NA	TRBV2	TRBJ1-5	TRBD1	TGTGCCAGCAACGGACAGGGGAGCAATCAGCCCCAGCATTTT	CASNGQGSNQPQHF
NA	TRBV6-1	TRBJ2-1	TRBD1	TGTGCCAGCAGTGATTACAGGGGGTTGAATGAGCAGTTCTTC	CASSDYRGLNEQFF
NA	TRBV6-1	TRBJ1-6	NA	TGTGCCAGCAACCTCGAGGGGGGCGGGAATTCACCCCTCCACTTT	CASNLEGGGNSPLHF
NA	TRBV2	TRBJ1-4	NA	TGTGCCAGCAGTCTGACCAGGGCTAATGAAAAACTGTTTTTT	CASSLTRANEKLFF
NA	TRBV5-6	TRBJ2-7	NA	TGTGCCAGCAGCTGGACGCATAACTACGAGCAGTACTTC	CASSWTHNYEQYF
NA	TRBV19	TRBJ2-2	NA	TGTGCCAGTAGTATAGATCGAGGGGACACCGGGGAGCTGTTTTTT	CASSIDRGDTGELFF
NA	TRBV6-5	TRBJ2-5	NA	TGTGCCAGCAGTTACGGGAAGGGGACGTACCAAGAGACCCAGTACTTC	CASSYGKGTYQETQYF